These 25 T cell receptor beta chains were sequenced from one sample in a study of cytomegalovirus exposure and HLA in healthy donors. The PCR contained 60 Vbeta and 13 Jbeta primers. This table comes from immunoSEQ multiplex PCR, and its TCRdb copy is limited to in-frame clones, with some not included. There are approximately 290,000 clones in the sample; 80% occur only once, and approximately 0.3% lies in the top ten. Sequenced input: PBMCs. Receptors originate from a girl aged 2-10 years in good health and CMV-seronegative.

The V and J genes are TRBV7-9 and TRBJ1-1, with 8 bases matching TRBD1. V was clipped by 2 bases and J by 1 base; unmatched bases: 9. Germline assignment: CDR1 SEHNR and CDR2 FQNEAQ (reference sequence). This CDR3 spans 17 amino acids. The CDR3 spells CASSLTFWTGPNTEAFF. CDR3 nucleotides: TGTGCCAGCAGCTTAACCTTTTGGACAGGGCCGAACACTGAAGCTTTCTTT.

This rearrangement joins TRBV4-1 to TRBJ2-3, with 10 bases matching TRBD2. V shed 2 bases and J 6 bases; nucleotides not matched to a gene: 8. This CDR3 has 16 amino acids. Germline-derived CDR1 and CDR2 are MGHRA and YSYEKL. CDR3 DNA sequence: TGCGCCAGCAGCCAACCTCTAGCGGGGGTTATCGATACGCAGTATTTT. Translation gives CASSQPLAGVIDTQYF.

The CDR3 DNA reads TGTGCCAGCAGCCGGGACACCTACGAGCAGTACTTC. Amino acids: CASSRDTYEQYF. The chain joins TRBV28 to TRBJ2-5, with TRBD1 as a possible D gene (6 bases). Matching the DNA end better, TRBJ2-7 makes the J call doubtful. The CDR3 loop spans 12 amino acids. CDR1 MDHEN and CDR2 SYDVKM come from the germline V gene.

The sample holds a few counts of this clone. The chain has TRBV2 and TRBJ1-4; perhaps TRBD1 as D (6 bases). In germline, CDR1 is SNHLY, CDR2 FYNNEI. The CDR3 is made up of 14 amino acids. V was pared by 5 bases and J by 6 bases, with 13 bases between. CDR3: CASSRTEEDEKLFF. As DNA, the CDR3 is TGTGCCAGCAGTCGGACAGAGGAGGATGAAAAACTGTTTTTT.

In DNA form, the CDR3 reads TGTGCCAGCAGCGGTGGACAGACTCAGCCCCAGCATTTT. This sequence encodes CASSGGQTQPQHF. V usage is TRBV2 and J usage is TRBJ1-5; possibly TRBD1 for D (6 bases). Germline loops: CDR1 SNHLY, CDR2 FYNNEI. Trimming cost V 6 bases and J 6 bases, with 12 bases left between them. CDR3 length equals 13 residues.

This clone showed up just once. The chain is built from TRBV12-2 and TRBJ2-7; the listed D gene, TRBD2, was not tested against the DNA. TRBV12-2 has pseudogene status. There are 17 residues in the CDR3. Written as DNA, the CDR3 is TGTGCAAGTCGCTTAGGGGTCGCTAGCGACAAACTCTACGAGCAGTACTTC. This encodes CASRLGVASDKLYEQYF.

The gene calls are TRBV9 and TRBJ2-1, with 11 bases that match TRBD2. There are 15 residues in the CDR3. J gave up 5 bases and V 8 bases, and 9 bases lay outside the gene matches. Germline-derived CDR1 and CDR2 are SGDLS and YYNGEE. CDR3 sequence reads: CASRGGLAEHNEQFF. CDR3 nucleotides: TGTGCCAGTCGCGGGGGACTAGCGGAGCACAATGAGCAGTTCTTC.

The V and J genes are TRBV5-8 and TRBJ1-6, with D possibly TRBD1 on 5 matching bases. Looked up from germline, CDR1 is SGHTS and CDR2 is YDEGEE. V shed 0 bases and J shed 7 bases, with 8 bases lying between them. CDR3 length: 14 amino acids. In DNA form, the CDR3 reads TGTGCCAGCAGCTTGGCTCGGGGGAATTCACCCCTCCACTTT. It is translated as CASSLARGNSPLHF.

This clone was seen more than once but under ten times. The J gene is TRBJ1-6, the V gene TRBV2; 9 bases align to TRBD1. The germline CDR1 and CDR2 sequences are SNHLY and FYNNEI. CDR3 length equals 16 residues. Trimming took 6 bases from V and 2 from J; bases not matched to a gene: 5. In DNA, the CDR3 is TGTGCCAGCAGCGGGACAGGGTTCACCTATAATTCACCCCTCCACTTT. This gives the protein CASSGTGFTYNSPLHF.

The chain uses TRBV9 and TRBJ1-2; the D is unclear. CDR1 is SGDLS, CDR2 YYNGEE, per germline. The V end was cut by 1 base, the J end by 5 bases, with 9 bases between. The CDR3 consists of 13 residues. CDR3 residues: CASSVQAEYGYTF. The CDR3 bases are TGTGCCAGCAGCGTACAGGCAGAGTATGGCTACACCTTC.

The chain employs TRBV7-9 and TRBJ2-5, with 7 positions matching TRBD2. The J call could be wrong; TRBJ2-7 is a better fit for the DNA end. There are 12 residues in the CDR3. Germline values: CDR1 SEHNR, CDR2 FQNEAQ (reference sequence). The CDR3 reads CATGEGPYEQYF. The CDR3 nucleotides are TGTGCCACTGGGGAGGGTCCCTACGAGCAGTACTTC.

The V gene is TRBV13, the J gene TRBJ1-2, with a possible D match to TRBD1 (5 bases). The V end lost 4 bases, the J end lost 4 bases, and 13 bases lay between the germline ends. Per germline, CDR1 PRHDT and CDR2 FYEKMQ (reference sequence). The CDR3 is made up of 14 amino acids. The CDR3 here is CASSWEDTRYGYTF. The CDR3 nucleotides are TGTGCCAGCAGCTGGGAGGACACCCGCTATGGCTACACCTTC.

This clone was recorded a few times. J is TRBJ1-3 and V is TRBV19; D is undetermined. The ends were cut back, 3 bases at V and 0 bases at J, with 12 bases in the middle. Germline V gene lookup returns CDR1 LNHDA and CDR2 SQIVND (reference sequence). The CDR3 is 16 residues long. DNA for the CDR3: TGTGCCAGTAGTATGGTAGCGGACGACTCTGGAAACACCATATATTTT. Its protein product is CASSMVADDSGNTIYF.

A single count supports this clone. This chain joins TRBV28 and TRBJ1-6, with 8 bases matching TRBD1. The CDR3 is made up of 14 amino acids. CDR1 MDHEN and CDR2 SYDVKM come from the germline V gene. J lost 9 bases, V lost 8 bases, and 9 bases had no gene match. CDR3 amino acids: CASQTGEQRSPLHF. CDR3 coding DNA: TGTGCCAGCCAGACAGGGGAACAACGTTCACCCCTCCACTTT.

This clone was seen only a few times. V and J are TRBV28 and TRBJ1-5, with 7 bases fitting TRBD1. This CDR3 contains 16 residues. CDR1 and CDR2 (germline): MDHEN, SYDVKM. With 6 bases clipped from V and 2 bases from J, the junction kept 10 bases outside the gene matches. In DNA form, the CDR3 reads TGTGCCAGCAGCCGGCTAGGGGGCGAAGGCAATCAGCCCCAGCATTTT. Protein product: CASSRLGGEGNQPQHF. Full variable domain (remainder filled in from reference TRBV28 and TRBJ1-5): DVKVTQSSRYLVKRTGEKVFLECVQDMDHENMFWYRQDPGLGLRLIYFSYDVKMKEKGDIPEGYSVSREKKERFSLILESASTNQTSMYLCASSRLGGEGNQPQHFGDGTRLSIL.

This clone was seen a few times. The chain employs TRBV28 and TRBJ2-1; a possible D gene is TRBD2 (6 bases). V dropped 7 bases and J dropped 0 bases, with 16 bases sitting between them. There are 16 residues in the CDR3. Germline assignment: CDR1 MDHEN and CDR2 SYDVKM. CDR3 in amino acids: CASITAGLSSYNEQFF. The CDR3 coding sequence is TGTGCCAGCATTACGGCGGGGCTCAGCTCCTACAATGAGCAGTTCTTC.

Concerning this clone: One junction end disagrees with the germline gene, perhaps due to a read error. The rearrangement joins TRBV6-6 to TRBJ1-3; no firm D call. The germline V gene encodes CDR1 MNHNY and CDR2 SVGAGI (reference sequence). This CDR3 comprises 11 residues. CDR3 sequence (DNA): TGTGCCAGCTTGTCTGGAGACACCATATATTTT. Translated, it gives CASLSGDTIYF.

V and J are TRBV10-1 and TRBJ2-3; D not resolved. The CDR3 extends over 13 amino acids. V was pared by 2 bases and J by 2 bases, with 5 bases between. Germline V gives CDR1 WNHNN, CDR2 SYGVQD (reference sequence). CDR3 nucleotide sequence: TGCGCCAGCAGTGAGGACAACACAGATACGCAGTATTTT. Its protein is CASSEDNTDTQYF.

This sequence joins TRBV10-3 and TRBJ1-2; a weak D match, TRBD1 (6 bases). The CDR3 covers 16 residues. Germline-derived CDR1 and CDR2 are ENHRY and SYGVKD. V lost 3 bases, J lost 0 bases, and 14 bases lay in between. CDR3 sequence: CAISDSRQAPNYGYTF. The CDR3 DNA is TGTGCCATCAGTGATTCTAGACAGGCCCCTAACTATGGCTACACCTTC.

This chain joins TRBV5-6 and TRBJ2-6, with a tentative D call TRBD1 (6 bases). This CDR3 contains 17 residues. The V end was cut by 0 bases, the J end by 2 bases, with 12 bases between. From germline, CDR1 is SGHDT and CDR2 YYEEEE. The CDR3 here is CASSLARGLAGANVLTF. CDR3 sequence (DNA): TGTGCCAGCAGCTTGGCGAGGGGGTTGGCTGGGGCCAACGTCCTGACTTTC.

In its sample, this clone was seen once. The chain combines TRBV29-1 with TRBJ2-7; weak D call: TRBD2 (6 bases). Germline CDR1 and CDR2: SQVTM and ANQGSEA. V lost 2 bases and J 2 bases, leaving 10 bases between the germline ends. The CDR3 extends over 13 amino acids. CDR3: CSVEMGLTYEQYF. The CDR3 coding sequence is TGCAGCGTTGAAATGGGACTTACCTACGAGCAGTACTTC.

The DNA for the CDR3 is TGTGCCAGTCCGGCGGGAAACACTGAAGCTTTCTTT. It yields the protein CASPAGNTEAFF. The chain combines TRBV7-9 with TRBJ1-1; D unresolved. CDR3 size: 12 residues. The germline CDR1 and CDR2 sequences are SEHNR and FQNEAQ (reference sequence). Trimming pared 9 bases from V and 2 bases from J, leaving 10 bases between.

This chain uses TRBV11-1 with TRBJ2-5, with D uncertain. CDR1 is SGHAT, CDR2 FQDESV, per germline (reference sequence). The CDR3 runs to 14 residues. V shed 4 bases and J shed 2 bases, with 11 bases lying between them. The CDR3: CASSSATEQETQYF. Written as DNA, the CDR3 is TGTGCCAGCAGCTCGGCGACGGAGCAAGAGACCCAGTACTTC.

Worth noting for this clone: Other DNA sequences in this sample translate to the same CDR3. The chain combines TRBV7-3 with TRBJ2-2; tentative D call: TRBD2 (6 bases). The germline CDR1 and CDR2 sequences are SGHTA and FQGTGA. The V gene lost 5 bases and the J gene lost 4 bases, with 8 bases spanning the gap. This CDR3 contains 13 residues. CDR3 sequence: CASSLASTGELFF. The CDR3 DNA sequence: TGTGCCAGCAGCCTAGCGTCCACCGGGGAGCTGTTTTTT.

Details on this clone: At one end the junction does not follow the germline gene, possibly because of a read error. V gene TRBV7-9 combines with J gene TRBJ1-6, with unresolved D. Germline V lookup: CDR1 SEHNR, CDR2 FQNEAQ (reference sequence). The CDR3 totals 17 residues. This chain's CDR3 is CSSSPRSGDSYNSPLHF. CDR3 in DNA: TGTTCCAGCAGCCCTAGGTCGGGAGACTCCTATAATTCACCCCTCCACTTT.